The rows below give T cell receptor beta chains drawn from one sample of a study of T cell responses to AZD1222 COVID-19 vaccine. Some clones are missing from TCRdb's copy, which holds only in-frame ones; the method was immunoSEQ multiplex PCR. The sample shows more than 100,000 clones, 88% of them seen only once. The sequencing here drew on peripheral blood, taken on day 0 of AZD1222 vaccination. Receptors originate from an adult in good health. The conserved cysteine and the conserved F or W are not part of the CDR3 here. A D gene is named only where the DNA matches it firmly. Clone size is given for some rows only: seen once, a few or many times, or a class if the clone is expanded.

V gene	J gene	CDR3 length	clone size	D gene	CDR3 protein
TRBV19	TRBJ2-7	12	.	.	ASSPRAPAYEQY
TRBV28	TRBJ1-2	11	few	.	ASSLGRAYGYT
TRBV6-2/TRBV6-3	TRBJ2-1	13	once	TRBD2	ASSYSLAGTNEQF
TRBV18	TRBJ2-1	12	.	TRBD1	ASSRQGTRDEQF
TRBV19	TRBJ1-1	11	.	.	ASSTTVNTEAF
TRBV3-1/TRBV3-2	TRBJ1-4	11	.	.	ASSRADNEKLF
TRBV14	TRBJ2-3	14	.	TRBD2	ASSLLAGSSTDTQY
TRBV19	TRBJ1-1	13	.	.	ASSIGFEMNTEAF
TRBV6-5	TRBJ2-1	12	.	.	ASCKSRGLNEQF
TRBV6-2/TRBV6-3	TRBJ1-6	13	.	TRBD1	ASSRTGQVILSLH